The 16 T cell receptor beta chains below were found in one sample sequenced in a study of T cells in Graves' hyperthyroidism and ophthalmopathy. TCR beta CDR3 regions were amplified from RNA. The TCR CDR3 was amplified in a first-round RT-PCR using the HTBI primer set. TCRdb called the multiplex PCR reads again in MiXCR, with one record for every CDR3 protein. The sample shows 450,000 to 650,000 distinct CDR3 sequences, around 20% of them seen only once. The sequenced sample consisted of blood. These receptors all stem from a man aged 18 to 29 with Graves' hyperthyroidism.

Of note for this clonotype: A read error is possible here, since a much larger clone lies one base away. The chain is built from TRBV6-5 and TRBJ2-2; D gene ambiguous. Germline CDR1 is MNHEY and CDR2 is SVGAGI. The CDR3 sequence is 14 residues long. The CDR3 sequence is CAGSYMALAGELFF. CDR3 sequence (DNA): TGTGCCGGCAGTTATATGGCCCTCGCCGGGGAGCTGTTTTTT.

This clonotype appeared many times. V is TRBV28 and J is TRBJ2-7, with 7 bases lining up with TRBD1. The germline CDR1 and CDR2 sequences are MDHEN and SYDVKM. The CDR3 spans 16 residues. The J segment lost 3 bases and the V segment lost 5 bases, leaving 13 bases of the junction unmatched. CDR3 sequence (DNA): TGTGCCAGCAGTCCTGCCGCCGGGACAGATCTCTACGAGCAGTACTTC. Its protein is CASSPAAGTDLYEQYF. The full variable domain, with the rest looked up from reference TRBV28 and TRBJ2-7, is DVKVTQSSRYLVKRTGEKVFLECVQDMDHENMFWYRQDPGLGLRLIYFSYDVKMKEKGDIPEGYSVSREKKERFSLILESASTNQTSMYLCASSPAAGTDLYEQYFGPGTRLTVT.

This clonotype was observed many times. CDR3 bases: TGTGCCAGCAGCACTTCGAGGGTGGGGGCCATCCAAGAGACCCAGTACTTC. This translates into CASSTSRVGAIQETQYF. The V and J genes are TRBV12-3 or TRBV12-4 and TRBJ2-5, with D tentatively TRBD1 (6 bases). This CDR3 region has 17 residues. Trimming pared 6 bases from V and 1 base from J, leaving 21 bases between.

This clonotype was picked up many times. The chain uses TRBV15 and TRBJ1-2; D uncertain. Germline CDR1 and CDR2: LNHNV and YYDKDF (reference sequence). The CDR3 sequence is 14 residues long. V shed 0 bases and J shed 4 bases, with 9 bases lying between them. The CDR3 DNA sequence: TGTGCCACCAGCAGAGATCCAGACACCTATGGCTACACCTTC. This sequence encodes CATSRDPDTYGYTF.

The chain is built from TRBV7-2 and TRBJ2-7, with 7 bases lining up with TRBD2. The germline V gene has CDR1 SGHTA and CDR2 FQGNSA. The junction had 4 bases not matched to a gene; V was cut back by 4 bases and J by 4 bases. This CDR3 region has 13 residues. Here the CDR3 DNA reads TGTGCCAGCAGCTCAATCGGGGGGTACGAGCAGTACTTC. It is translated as CASSSIGGYEQYF.

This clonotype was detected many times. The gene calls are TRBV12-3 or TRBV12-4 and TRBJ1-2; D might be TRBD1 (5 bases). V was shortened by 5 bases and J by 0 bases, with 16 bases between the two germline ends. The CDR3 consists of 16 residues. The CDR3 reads CASSLSAHRSNYGYTF. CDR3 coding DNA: TGTGCCAGCAGTCTCTCCGCCCACAGGTCTAACTATGGCTACACCTTC.

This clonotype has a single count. This chain's CDR3 is CASSPGLEEFDEQYF. The CDR3, as DNA: TGTGCCAGCAGCCCGGGACTAGAAGAATTCGACGAGCAGTACTTC. This sequence joins TRBV11-3 and TRBJ2-7; 8 positions agree with TRBD2. V shed 5 bases, J shed 5 bases, and the junction held 11 bases outside the gene matches. The CDR3 runs to 15 residues. Germline V gene sequence: CDR1 SGHNT, CDR2 YENEEA.

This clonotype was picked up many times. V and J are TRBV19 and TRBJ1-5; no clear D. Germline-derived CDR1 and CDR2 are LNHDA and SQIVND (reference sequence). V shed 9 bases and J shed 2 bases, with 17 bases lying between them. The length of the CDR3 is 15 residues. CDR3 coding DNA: TGTGCCAGCCCGCGGGTCTCTTCGGGCAATCAGCCCCAGCATTTT. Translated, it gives CASPRVSSGNQPQHF.

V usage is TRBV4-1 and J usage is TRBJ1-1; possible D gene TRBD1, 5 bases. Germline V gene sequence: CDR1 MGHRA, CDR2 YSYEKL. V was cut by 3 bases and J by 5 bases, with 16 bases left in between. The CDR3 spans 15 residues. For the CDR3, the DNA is TGCGCCAGCAGCCATCCCGGGGCGGGGGAGACTGAAGCTTTCTTT. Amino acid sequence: CASSHPGAGETEAFF.

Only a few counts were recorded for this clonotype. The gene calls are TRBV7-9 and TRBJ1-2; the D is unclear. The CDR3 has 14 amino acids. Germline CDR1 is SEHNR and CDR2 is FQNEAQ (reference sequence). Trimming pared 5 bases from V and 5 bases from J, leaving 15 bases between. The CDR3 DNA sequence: TGTGCCAGCAGCCCCCGGGTGGAGGGTTATGGCTACACCTTC. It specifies CASSPRVEGYGYTF. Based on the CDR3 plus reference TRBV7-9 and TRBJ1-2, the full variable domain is DTGVSQNPRHKITKRGQNVTFRCDPISEHNRLYWYRQTLGQGPEFLTYFQNEAQLEKSRLLSDRFSAERPKGSFSTLEIQRTEQGDSAMYLCASSPRVEGYGYTFGSGTRLTVV.

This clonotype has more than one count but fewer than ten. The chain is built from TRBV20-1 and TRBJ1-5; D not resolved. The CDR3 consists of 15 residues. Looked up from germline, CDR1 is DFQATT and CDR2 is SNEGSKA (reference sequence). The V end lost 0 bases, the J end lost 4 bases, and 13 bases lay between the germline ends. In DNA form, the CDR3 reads TGCAGTGCTAGAGACCCGTCTGGTAGAAATCAGCCCCAGCATTTT. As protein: CSARDPSGRNQPQHF.

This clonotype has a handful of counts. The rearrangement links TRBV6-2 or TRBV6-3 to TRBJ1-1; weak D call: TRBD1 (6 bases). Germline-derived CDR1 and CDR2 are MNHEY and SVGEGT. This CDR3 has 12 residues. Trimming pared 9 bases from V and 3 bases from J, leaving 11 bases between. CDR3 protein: CARETGYTEAFF. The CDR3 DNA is TGTGCCAGAGAGACAGGATACACTGAAGCTTTCTTT.

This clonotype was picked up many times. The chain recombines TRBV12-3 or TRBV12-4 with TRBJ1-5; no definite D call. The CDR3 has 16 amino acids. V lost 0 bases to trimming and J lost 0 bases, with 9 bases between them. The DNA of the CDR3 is TGTGCCAGCAGTTTAGCGCCAGGCTATAGCAATCAGCCCCAGCATTTT. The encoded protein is CASSLAPGYSNQPQHF.

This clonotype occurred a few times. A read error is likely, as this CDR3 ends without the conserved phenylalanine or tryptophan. DNA of the CDR3: TGTGCCAGCAGCGAAAAATCGGGGGGGGATGCTAGTCCCCTCCACCTT. This encodes CASSEKSGGDASPLHL. V is TRBV6-1 and J is TRBJ1-6, with a possible D match to TRBD1 (5 bases). The CDR3 length is 16 residues. Trimming took off 6 bases at V and 13 bases at J, with 25 bases between the two ends. Germline CDR1 and CDR2: MNHNS and SASEGT.

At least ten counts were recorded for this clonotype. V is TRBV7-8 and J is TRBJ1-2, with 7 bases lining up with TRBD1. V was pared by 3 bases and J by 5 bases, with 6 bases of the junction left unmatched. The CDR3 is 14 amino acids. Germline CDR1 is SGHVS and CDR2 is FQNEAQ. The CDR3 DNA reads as TGTGCCAGCAGCTTTGAGCCAGGGGGTTATGGCTACACCTTC. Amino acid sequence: CASSFEPGGYGYTF.

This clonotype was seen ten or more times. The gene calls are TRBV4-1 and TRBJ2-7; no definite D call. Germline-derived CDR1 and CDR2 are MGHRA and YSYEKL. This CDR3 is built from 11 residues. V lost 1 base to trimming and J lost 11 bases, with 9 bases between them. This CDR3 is CASSQGRGKYF. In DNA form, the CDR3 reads TGCGCCAGCAGCCAAGGCAGAGGAAAGTACTTC.